These 11 T cell receptor beta chains were all obtained from the same sample, sequenced in a study of blood T cell repertoires in COVID-19 (dated by TCRdb to 2020 to 2021). Library generation was performed with the immunoSEQ multiplex PCR assay. TCRdb carries this immuneACCESS record with in-frame sequences only. Its versions omit some clonotypes, under half of them owing to an unresolved V gene in the studies checked, with the rest unexplained. This sample holds about 190,000 clones; approximately 80% were observed only once. Of the sample, approximately 19% falls within the top ten clones. Sequenced: peripheral blood. The receptors stem from a human donor in a cohort sampled during active COVID-19.

This clone was seen a single time. The chain combines TRBV5-5 with TRBJ2-2; 8 bases map to TRBD2. J gave up 5 bases and V 0 bases, and 9 bases lay outside the gene matches. CDR3 length equals 17 residues. Germline V CDR1 and CDR2: SGHKS, YYEKEE (reference sequence). The CDR3 DNA is TGTGCCAGCAGCTTGGATGCAGCGGGGGCCCGAACCGGGGAGCTGTTTTTT. Translating gives CASSLDAAGARTGELFF. The whole variable domain, remainder taken from reference TRBV5-5 and TRBJ2-2, is DAGVTQSPTHLIKTRGQQVTLRCSPISGHKSVSWYQQVLGQGPQFIFQYYEKEERGRGNFPDRFSARQFPNYSSELNVNALLLGDSALYLCASSLDAAGARTGELFFGEGSRLTVL.

The chain carries TRBV12-5 and TRBJ1-5; D ambiguous. Germline V gene lookup returns CDR1 LGHNT and CDR2 FRNRAP. This CDR3 is 14 amino acids long. The ends were cut back, 7 bases at V and 4 bases at J, with 14 bases in the middle. The CDR3 DNA follows: TGTGCTAGTGCCCGAAGGCGAGCGAATCAGCCCCAGCATTTT. This encodes CASARRRANQPQHF.

The chain is built from TRBV5-6 and TRBJ1-5; D not certain. Germline V gene lookup returns CDR1 SGHDT and CDR2 YYEEEE. Trimming took 4 bases from V and 4 from J, leaving 18 bases between them. This CDR3 region has 16 residues. The CDR3 here is CASSRTTLGGNQPQHF. In DNA form, the CDR3 reads TGTGCCAGCAGCCGTACTACGCTGGGAGGAAATCAGCCCCAGCATTTT.

CDR3 residues: CASMGFGQRSNTEAFF. CDR3 nucleotides: TGTGCCAGCATGGGGTTCGGACAGCGATCGAACACTGAAGCTTTCTTT. V and J are TRBV28 and TRBJ1-1, with D tentatively TRBD1 (6 bases). Germline CDR1 reads MDHEN; CDR2 reads SYDVKM. The V end lost 7 bases, the J end lost 1 base, and 19 bases lay between the germline ends. The CDR3 spans 16 residues. The full variable domain, its missing parts supplied by reference TRBV28 and TRBJ1-1, is DVKVTQSSRYLVKRTGEKVFLECVQDMDHENMFWYRQDPGLGLRLIYFSYDVKMKEKGDIPEGYSVSREKKERFSLILESASTNQTSMYLCASMGFGQRSNTEAFFGQGTRLTVV.

The chain couples TRBV25-1 to TRBJ2-3, with 9 bases aligning to TRBD2. V was pared by 4 bases and J by 5 bases, with 10 bases of the junction left unmatched. The germline gives CDR1 MGHDK, CDR2 SYGVNS. The CDR3 sequence is 16 residues long. The chain's CDR3 is CASSVLAGRFLDTQYF. CDR3 DNA sequence: TGTGCCAGCAGTGTCCTAGCGGGGCGGTTTTTAGATACGCAGTATTTT.

This chain joins TRBV5-1 and TRBJ1-5, with TRBD1 matching 8 bases. J lost 6 bases, V lost 3 bases, and 5 bases had no gene match. This CDR3 comprises 14 residues. Germline loops: CDR1 SGHRS, CDR2 YFSETQ. The CDR3 DNA reads as TGCGCCAGCAGCTCCGAGACAGGGGTTCAGCCCCAGCATTTT. Amino acid sequence: CASSSETGVQPQHF.

Here the CDR3 reads CASSLGTTTYEQYF. CDR3 bases: TGTGCCAGCAGCTTGGGGACAACCACCTACGAGCAGTACTTC. This sequence joins TRBV7-8 and TRBJ2-7; tentatively, D is TRBD1 (6 bases). Germline lookup yields CDR1 SGHVS and CDR2 FQNEAQ. The CDR3 covers 14 residues. Between the trimmed V and J ends, which lost 3 bases and 2 bases, there was a span of 11 bases.

V usage is TRBV19 and J usage is TRBJ2-7; 8 positions agree with TRBD2. Trimming took 3 bases from V and 7 from J; bases not matched to a gene: 8. The CDR3 length is 14 residues. Germline CDR1 and CDR2: LNHDA and SQIVND (reference sequence). CDR3 region: CASSITAGVGEQYF. Here the CDR3 DNA reads TGTGCCAGTAGTATCACAGCGGGAGTGGGTGAGCAGTACTTC.

The chain's CDR3 is CASSPPGGSYNSPLHF. The CDR3 DNA follows: TGTGCCAGCAGCCCGCCAGGGGGCTCCTATAATTCACCCCTCCACTTT. The V gene is TRBV6-6, the J gene TRBJ1-6; 7 bases are shared with TRBD1. CDR1 MNHNY and CDR2 SVGAGI come from the germline V gene (reference sequence). There are 16 residues in the CDR3. J was trimmed by 0 bases and V by 6 bases; bases with no gene match: 5.

The rearrangement uses TRBV2 and TRBJ2-5, with D perhaps matching TRBD2 (5 bases). The V and J ends lost 2 bases and 3 bases respectively, with 16 bases between them. CDR1 is SNHLY, CDR2 FYNNEI, per germline. The length of the CDR3 is 16 residues. The CDR3 sequence: CASSEILASAKETQYF. The DNA for the CDR3 is TGTGCCAGCAGTGAAATCCTAGCATCTGCCAAAGAGACCCAGTACTTC.

J is TRBJ2-2 and V is TRBV19, with TRBD1 matching over 10 bases. The CDR3 is made up of 15 amino acids. The junction had 6 bases not matched to a gene; V was cut back by 9 bases and J by 2 bases. Germline V CDR1 and CDR2: LNHDA, SQIVND (reference sequence). CDR3 in amino acids: CASLRDRGNTGELFF. The CDR3, as DNA: TGTGCCAGCCTCCGGGACAGGGGAAACACCGGGGAGCTGTTTTTT.